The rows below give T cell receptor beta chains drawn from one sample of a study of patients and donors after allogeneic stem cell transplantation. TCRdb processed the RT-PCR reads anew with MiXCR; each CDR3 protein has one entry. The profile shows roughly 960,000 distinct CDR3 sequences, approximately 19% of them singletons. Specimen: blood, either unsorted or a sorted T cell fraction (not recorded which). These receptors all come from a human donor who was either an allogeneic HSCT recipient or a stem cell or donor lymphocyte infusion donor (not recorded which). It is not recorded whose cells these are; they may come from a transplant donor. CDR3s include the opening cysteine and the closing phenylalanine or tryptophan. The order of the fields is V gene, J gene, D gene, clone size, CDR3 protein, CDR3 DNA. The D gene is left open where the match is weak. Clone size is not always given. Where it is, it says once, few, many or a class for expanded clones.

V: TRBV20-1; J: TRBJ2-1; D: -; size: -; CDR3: CSAEGPSGTSSYNEQFF; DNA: TGCAGTGCTGAAGGCCCCTCGGGGACCAGCTCCTACAATGAGCAGTTCTTC
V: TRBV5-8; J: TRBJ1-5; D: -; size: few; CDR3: CATNLAWAGNQPQHF; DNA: TGTGCCACCAACCTGGCATGGGCAGGCAATCAGCCCCAGCATTTT
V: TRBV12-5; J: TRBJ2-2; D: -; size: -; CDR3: CASGLTSTANTGELFF; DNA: TGTGCTAGTGGTTTGACCTCGACAGCGAACACCGGGGAGCTGTTTTTT
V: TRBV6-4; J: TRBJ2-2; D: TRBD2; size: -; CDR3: CASSGGTNTGELFF; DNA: TGTGCCAGCAGCGGGGGGACGAACACCGGGGAGCTGTTTTTT
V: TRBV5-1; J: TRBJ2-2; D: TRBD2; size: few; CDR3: CASSQPGLAGGNTGELFF; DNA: TGCGCCAGCAGCCAACCGGGACTAGCGGGAGGGAACACCGGGGAGCTGTTTTTT
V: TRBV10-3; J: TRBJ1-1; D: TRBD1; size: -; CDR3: CAISEVPPTGVFPWDTEAFF; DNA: TGTGCCATCAGTGAGGTTCCCCCGACAGGGGTCTTTCCCTGGGACACTGAAGCTTTCTTT
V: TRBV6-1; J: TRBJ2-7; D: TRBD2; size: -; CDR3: CAIPAGGVYEQYF; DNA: TGTGCCATTCCAGCGGGAGGGGTGTACGAGCAGTACTTC
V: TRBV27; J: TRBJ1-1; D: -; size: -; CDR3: CASSATGGEIEAFF; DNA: TGTGCCAGCAGCGCGACAGGTGGAGAGATTGAAGCTTTCTTT
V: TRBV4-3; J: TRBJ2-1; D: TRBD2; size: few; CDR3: CASSQVWGGREFF; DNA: TGCGCCAGCAGCCAAGTGTGGGGGGGGAGGGAGTTCTTC
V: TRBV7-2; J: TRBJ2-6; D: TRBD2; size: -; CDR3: CASSSSGGASGANVLTF; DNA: TGTGCCAGCAGCTCTAGCGGGGGGGCCTCCGGGGCCAACGTCCTGACTTTC
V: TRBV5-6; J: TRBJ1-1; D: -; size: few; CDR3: CASRATGFLNTEAFF; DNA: TGTGCCAGCAGGGCTACAGGATTCTTGAACACTGAAGCTTTCTTT
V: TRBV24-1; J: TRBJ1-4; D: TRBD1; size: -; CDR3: CATSGTGDSNEKLFF; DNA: TGTGCCACCAGTGGTACAGGGGACAGTAATGAAAAACTGTTTTTT
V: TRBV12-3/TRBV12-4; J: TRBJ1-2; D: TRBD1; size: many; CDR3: CASSLYRGDGYTF; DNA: TGTGCCAGCAGTTTATACAGGGGGGATGGCTACACCTTC
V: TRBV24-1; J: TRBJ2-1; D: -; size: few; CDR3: CATSVAGGDHEQFF; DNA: TGTGCCACCAGTGTGGCAGGGGGGGATCATGAGCAGTTCTTC
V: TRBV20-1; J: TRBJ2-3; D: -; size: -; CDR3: CSAAIGLLF; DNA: TGCAGTGCTGCGATCGGGCTTCTTTTT
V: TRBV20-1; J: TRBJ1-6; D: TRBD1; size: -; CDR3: CSARDDRDRGYSPLHF; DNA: TGCAGTGCTAGAGATGACCGGGACAGGGGTTATTCACCCCTCCACTTT
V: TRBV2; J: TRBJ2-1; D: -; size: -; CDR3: CASGPNWSIDNEQFF; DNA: TGTGCCAGCGGGCCCAACTGGAGTATCGACAATGAGCAGTTCTTC
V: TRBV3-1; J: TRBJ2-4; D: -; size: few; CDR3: CASSQGDLAKNIQYF; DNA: TGTGCCAGCAGCCAAGGGGACTTAGCCAAAAACATTCAGTACTTC
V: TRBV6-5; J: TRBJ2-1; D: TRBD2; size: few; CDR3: CASSYSIGLAVINEQFF; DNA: TGTGCCAGCAGTTACTCGATTGGGCTAGCGGTGATCAATGAGCAGTTCTTC
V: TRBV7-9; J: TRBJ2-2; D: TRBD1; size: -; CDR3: CASNYKGQGYTGELFF; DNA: TGTGCCAGCAACTATAAGGGACAGGGTTACACCGGGGAGCTGTTTTTT
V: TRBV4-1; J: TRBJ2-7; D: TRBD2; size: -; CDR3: CASSQAGTSGAYEQYF; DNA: TGCGCCAGCAGCCAAGCGGGTACTAGCGGTGCCTACGAGCAGTACTTC
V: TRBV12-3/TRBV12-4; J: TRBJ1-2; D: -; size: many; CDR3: CASSFQGLGYGYTF; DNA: TGTGCCAGCAGTTTCCAGGGGCTTGGCTATGGCTACACCTTC
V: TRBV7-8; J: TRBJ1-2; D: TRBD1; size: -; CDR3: CPSSQPTGNYGYTF; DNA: TGTCCCAGCAGCCAGCCGACAGGGAACTATGGCTACACCTTC
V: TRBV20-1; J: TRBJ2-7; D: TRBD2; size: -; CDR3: CSASLAGGAISYEQYF; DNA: TGCAGTGCTAGTCTAGCGGGAGGCGCTATCTCCTACGAGCAGTACTTC
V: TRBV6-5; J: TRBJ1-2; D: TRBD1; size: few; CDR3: CASSYSGQGPYGYTF; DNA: TGTGCCAGCAGTTACTCGGGACAGGGGCCCTATGGCTACACCTTC
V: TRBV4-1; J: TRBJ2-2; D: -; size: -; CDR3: CASSQPSWAGRVTGELFF; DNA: TGCGCCAGCAGCCAACCCTCGTGGGCGGGGCGTGTCACCGGGGAGCTGTTTTTT
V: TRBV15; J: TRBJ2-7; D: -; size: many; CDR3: CATSRDQGYEQYF; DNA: TGTGCCACCAGCAGAGATCAGGGGTACGAGCAGTACTTC
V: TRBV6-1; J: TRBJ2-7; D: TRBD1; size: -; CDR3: CASSTRTGASSYEQYF; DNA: TGTGCCAGCAGCACCAGAACAGGGGCCAGCTCCTACGAGCAGTACTTC
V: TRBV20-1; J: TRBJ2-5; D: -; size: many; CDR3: CSARSLVVRETQYF; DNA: TGCAGTGCTAGATCCCTAGTCGTCAGAGAGACCCAGTACTTC
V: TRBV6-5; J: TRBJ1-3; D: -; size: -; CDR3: CASSYLTGPGNTIYF; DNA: TGTGCCAGCAGTTACTTAACGGGACCTGGAAACACCATATATTTT
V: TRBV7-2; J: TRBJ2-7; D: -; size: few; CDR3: CASSPSSQQYF; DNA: TGTGCCAGCAGCCCCTCCTCGCAGCAGTACTTC
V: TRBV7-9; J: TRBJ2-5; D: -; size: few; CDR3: CASSPIGSRGKGETQYF; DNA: TGTGCCAGCAGCCCAATTGGAAGCCGGGGAAAAGGGGAGACCCAGTACTTC
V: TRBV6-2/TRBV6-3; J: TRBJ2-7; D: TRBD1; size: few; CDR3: CASSPPYRGIYYEQYF; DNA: TGTGCCAGCAGTCCACCTTACAGGGGAATCTACTACGAGCAGTACTTC
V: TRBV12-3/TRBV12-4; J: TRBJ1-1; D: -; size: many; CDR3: CASGQFRNTEAFF; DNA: TGTGCCAGTGGACAATTCAGGAACACTGAAGCTTTCTTT
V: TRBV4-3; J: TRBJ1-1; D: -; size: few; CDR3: CASSQDRVGDTEAFF; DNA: TGCGCCAGCAGCCAAGATCGGGTAGGGGACACTGAAGCTTTCTTT
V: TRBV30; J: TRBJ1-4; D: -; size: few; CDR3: CAWSGRDRGKLFF; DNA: TGTGCCTGGAGCGGCAGGGACCGCGGAAAACTGTTTTTT
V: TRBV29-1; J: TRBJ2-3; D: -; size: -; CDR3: CSVDPEIGTDTQYF; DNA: TGCAGCGTTGATCCAGAAATAGGCACAGATACGCAGTATTTT
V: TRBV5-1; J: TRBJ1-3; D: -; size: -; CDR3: CASSLGSASTIYF; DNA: TGCGCCAGCAGCTTGGGTTCAGCGAGCACCATATATTTT
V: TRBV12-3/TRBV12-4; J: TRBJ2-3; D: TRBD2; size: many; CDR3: CASSLTSGRGFSTDTQYF; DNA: TGTGCCAGCAGCCTTACTAGCGGCAGAGGATTTAGCACAGATACGCAGTATTTT
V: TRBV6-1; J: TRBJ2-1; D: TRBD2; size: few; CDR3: CASSPGLAGGSTYNEQFF; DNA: TGTGCCAGCAGCCCCGGACTAGCGGGAGGGTCAACCTACAATGAGCAGTTCTTC
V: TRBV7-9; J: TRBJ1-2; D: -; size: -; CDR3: CASSLESPANGYTF; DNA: TGTGCCAGCAGCTTAGAGTCCCCAGCTAATGGCTACACCTTC